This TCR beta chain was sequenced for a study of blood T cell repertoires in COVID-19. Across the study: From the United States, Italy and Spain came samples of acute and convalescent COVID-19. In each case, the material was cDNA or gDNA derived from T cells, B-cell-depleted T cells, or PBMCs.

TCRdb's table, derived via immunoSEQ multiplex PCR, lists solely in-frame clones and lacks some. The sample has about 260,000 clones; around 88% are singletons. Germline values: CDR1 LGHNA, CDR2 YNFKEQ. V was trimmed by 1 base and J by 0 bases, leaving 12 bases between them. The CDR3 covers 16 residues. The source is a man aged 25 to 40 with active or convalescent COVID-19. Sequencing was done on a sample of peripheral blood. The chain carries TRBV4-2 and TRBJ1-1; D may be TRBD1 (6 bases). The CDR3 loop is CASSQGAWGLNTEAFF. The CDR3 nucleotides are TGTGCCAGCAGCCAAGGGGCATGGGGGCTGAACACTGAAGCTTTCTTT.